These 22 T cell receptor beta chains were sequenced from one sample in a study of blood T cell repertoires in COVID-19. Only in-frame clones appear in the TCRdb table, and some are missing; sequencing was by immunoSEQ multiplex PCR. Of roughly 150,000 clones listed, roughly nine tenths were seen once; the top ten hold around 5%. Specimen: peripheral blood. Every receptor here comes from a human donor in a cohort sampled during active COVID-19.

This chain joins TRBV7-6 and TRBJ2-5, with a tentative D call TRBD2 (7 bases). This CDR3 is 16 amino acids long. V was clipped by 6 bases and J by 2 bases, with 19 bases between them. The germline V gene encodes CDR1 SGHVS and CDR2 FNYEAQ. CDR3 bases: TGTGCCAGCAGTTCTATAGGGGGGGGTTTGCAAGAGACCCAGTACTTC. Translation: CASSSIGGGLQETQYF.

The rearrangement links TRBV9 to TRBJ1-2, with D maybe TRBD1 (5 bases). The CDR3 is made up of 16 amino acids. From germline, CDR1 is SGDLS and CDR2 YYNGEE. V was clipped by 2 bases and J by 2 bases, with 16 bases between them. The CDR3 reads CASSVIRDRGNYGYTF. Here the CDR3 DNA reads TGTGCCAGCAGCGTCATACGGGACCGGGGGAACTATGGCTACACCTTC.

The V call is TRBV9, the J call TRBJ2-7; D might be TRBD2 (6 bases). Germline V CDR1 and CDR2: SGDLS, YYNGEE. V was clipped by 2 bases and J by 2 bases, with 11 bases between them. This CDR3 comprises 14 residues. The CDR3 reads CASSVDWGAYEQYF. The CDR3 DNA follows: TGTGCCAGCAGCGTCGATTGGGGGGCCTACGAGCAGTACTTC.

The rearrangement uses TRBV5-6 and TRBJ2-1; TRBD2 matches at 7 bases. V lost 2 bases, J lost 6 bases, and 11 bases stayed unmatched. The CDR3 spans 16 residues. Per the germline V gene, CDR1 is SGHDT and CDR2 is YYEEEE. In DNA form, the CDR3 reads TGTGCCAGCAGCTTACGATCCGCGGGAGAGGGCAATGAGCAGTTCTTC. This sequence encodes CASSLRSAGEGNEQFF.

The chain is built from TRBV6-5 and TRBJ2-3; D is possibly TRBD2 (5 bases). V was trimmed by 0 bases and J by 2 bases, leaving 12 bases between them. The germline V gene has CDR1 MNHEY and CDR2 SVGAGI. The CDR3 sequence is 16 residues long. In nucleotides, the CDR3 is TGTGCCAGCAGTTACTCGATGCGGGCGGACACAGATACGCAGTATTTT. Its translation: CASSYSMRADTDTQYF.

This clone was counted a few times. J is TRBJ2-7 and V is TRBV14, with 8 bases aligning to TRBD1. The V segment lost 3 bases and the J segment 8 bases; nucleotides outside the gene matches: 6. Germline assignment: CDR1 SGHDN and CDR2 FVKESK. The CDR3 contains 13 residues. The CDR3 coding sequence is TGTGCCAGCAGCCAGGACAGGGCGTCCCAGCAGTACTTC. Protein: CASSQDRASQQYF.

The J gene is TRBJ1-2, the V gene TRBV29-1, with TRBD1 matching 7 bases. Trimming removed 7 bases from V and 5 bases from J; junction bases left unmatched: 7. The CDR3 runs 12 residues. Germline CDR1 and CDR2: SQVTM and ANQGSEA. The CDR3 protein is CSGLEGAYGYTF. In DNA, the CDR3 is TGCAGCGGATTGGAGGGGGCATATGGCTACACCTTC.

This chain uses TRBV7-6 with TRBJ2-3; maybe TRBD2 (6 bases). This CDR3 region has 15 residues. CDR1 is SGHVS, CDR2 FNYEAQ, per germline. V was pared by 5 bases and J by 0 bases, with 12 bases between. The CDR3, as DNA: TGTGCCAGCAGCCTTAGCGGCTCTAGCACAGATACGCAGTATTTT. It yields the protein CASSLSGSSTDTQYF.

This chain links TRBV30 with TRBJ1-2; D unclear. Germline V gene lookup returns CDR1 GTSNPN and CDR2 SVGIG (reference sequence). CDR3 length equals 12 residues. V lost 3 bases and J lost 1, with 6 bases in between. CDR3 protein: CAWRGGNYGYTF. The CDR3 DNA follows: TGTGCCTGGAGGGGAGGTAACTATGGCTACACCTTC. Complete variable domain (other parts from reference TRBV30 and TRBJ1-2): SQTIHQWPATLVQPVGSPLSLECTVEGTSNPNLYWYRQAAGRGLQLLFYSVGIGQISSEVPQNLSASRPQDRQFILSSKKLLLSDSGFYLCAWRGGNYGYTFGSGTRLTVV.

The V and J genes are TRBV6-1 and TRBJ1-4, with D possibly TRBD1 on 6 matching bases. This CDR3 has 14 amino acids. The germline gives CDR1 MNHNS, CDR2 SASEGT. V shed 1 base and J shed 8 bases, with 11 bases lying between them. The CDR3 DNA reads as TGTGCCAGCAGTGAAGGGACAGTATTAGAAAAACTGTTTTTT. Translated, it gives CASSEGTVLEKLFF.

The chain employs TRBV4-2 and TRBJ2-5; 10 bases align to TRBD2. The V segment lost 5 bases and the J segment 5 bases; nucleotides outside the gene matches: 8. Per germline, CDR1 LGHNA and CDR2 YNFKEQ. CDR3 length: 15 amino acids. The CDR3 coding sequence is TGTGCCAGCAGCTCCCTAGCGGGGGCGGGGGAGACCCAGTACTTC. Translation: CASSSLAGAGETQYF.

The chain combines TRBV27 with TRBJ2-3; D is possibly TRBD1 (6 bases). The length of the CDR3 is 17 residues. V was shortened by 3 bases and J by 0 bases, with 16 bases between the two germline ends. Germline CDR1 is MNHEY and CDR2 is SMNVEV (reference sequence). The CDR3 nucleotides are TGTGCCAGCAGTTTTCGGGGTAGAGGGGGAAGCACAGATACGCAGTATTTT. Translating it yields CASSFRGRGGSTDTQYF.

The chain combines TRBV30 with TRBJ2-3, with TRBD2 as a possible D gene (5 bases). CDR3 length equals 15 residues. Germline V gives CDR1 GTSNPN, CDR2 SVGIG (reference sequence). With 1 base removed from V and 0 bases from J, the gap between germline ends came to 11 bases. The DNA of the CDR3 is TGTGCCTGGAGTGCCGGGATCCAAAGCACAGATACGCAGTATTTT. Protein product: CAWSAGIQSTDTQYF.

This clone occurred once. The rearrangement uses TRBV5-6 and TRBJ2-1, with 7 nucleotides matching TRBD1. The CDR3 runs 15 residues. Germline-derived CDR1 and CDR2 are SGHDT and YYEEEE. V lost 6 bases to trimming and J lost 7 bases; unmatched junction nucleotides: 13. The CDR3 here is CASTRSRQGSNEQFF. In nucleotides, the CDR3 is TGTGCCAGCACCCGGTCGAGACAGGGCAGTAATGAGCAGTTCTTC.

The CDR3 sequence is CASFRRDILAYTF. DNA for the CDR3: TGTGCCAGCTTCCGGAGGGATATATTGGCCTACACCTTC. The chain combines TRBV28 with TRBJ1-2; D gene uncertain. The V gene's germline CDR1 is MDHEN and CDR2 SYDVKM. CDR3 length: 13 residues. V lost 8 bases to trimming and J lost 10 bases, with 20 bases between them.

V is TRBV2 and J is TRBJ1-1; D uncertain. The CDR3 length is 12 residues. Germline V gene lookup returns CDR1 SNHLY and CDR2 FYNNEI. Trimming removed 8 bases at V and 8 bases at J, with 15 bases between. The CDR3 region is CASGYLREEAFF. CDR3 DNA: TGTGCCAGCGGGTACCTCCGGGAAGAAGCTTTCTTT.

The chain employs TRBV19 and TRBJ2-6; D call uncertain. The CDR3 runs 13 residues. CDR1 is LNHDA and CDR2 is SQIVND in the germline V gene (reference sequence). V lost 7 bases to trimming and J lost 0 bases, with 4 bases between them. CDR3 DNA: TGTGCCAGTACCCTCTCTGGGGCCAACGTCCTGACTTTC. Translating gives CASTLSGANVLTF.

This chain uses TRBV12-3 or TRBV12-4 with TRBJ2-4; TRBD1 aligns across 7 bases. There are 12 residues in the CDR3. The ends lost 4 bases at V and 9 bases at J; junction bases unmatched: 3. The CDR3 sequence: CASSSGDSIQYF. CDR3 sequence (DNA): TGTGCCAGCAGTTCAGGGGACAGCATTCAGTACTTC.

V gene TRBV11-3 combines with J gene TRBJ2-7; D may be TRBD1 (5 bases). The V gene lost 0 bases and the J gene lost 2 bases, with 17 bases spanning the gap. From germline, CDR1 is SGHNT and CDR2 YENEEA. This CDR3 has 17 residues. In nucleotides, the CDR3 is TGTGCCAGCAGCTTAGAACCCGGACAACCCACCGCCTACGAGCAGTACTTC. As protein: CASSLEPGQPTAYEQYF.

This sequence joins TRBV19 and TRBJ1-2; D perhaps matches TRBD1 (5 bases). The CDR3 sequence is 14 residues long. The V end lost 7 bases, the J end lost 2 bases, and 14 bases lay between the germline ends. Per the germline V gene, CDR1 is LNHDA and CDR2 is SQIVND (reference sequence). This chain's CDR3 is CASIPTDFNYGYTF. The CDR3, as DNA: TGTGCCAGTATTCCGACAGACTTCAACTATGGCTACACCTTC.

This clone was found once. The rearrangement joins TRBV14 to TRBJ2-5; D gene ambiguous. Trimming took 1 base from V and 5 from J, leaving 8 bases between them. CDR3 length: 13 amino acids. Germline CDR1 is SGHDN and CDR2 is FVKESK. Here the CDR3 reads CASSQGQWETQYF. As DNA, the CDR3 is TGTGCCAGCAGCCAAGGGCAGTGGGAGACCCAGTACTTC.

The CDR3 nucleotides read TGTGCCAGTAGTATAGGCGGGACAGTCAAGAAGCAGTACTTC. Its translation is CASSIGGTVKKQYF. This chain uses TRBV19 with TRBJ2-7; D is perhaps TRBD1 (7 bases). The germline CDR1 and CDR2 sequences are LNHDA and SQIVND (reference sequence). V lost 1 base, J lost 8 bases, and 15 bases lay in between. This CDR3 comprises 14 residues.